The present T cell receptor beta chain was sequenced within a study of shared clonotypes between healthy human individuals. V was shortened by 3 bases and J by 6 bases, with 9 bases between the two germline ends. The CDR3 consists of 13 residues. Per the germline V gene, CDR1 is SEHNR and CDR2 is FQNEAQ (reference sequence). The method was immunoSEQ multiplex PCR; TCRdb's version includes in-frame clones alone and lacks a portion of them. The sample lists about 2.4 million clones, more than 85% seen once, with 0.36% in the top ten. Turning to this clone: As yet, its antigen is unknown.

The study's findings and limits: The four-donor shared clonotypes exceeded non-shared clonotypes in generation probability, with non-shared ones scoring lower.

The chain links TRBV7-9 to TRBJ1-5; unclear D gene. The sequencing input was naive CD4+ T cells from PBMCs. Subset: CD45RA+ positively selected. This TCR was recovered from a man younger than 35 in good health. Some clones in this sample may be carry-over from other donors' samples. The CDR3 loop is CASSFTAAQPQHF. In nucleotides, the CDR3 is TGTGCCAGCAGCTTTACGGCAGCTCAGCCCCAGCATTTT. The full variable domain, its missing parts supplied by reference TRBV7-9 and TRBJ1-5, is DTGVSQNPRHKITKRGQNVTFRCDPISEHNRLYWYRQTLGQGPEFLTYFQNEAQLEKSRLLSDRFSAERPKGSFSTLEIQRTEQGDSAMYLCASSFTAAQPQHFGDGTRLSIL.